The 18 T cell receptor beta chains listed next were all sequenced from one sample in a study of blood T cell repertoires in COVID-19. Measured with immunoSEQ multiplex PCR; TCRdb has only the in-frame clones, and not every one. The table lists over 85,000 clones, around 87% of them singletons, with roughly 1.1% in the top ten. Sample: peripheral blood. These receptors were collected from a human donor in a cohort sampled during active COVID-19.

The chain carries TRBV28 and TRBJ1-1; no clear D. The CDR3 loop spans 12 amino acids. V was trimmed by 0 bases and J by 8 bases, leaving 7 bases between them. Germline V gene sequence: CDR1 MDHEN, CDR2 SYDVKM. The CDR3 DNA sequence: TGTGCCAGCAGTTTATGGGGCCCAGAAGCTTTCTTT. Translating gives CASSLWGPEAFF.

The chain combines TRBV7-2 with TRBJ2-7; 9 nucleotides align to TRBD2. Germline V gene sequence: CDR1 SGHTA, CDR2 FQGNSA. Unmatched junction bases numbered 10, after V lost 5 bases and J lost 5 bases. The CDR3 is made up of 15 amino acids. CDR3 amino acids: CASSHLASGKNEQYF. For the CDR3, the DNA is TGTGCCAGCAGCCACCTGGCTAGCGGGAAAAACGAGCAGTACTTC.

The gene calls are TRBV5-1 and TRBJ2-1; possibly TRBD1 for D (6 bases). The V gene's germline CDR1 is SGHRS and CDR2 YFSETQ. This CDR3 has 16 residues. Trimming cost V 4 bases and J 6 bases, with 20 bases left between them. The CDR3 here is CASSLTIQGPRNEQFF. In nucleotides, the CDR3 is TGCGCCAGCAGCCTTACCATACAGGGACCTCGCAATGAGCAGTTCTTC. Together with reference TRBV5-1 and TRBJ2-1, the CDR3 gives the full variable domain: KAGVTQTPRYLIKTRGQQVTLSCSPISGHRSVSWYQQTPGQGLQFLFEYFSETQRNKGNFPGRFSGRQFSNSRSEMNVSTLELGDSALYLCASSLTIQGPRNEQFFGPGTRLTVL.

This clone appeared a few times. This CDR3 is also generated by other DNA sequences in the sample. The chain has TRBV19 and TRBJ1-5; 8 bases match TRBD1. The CDR3 is 14 amino acids. The J segment lost 2 bases and the V segment lost 6 bases, leaving 3 bases of the junction unmatched. Germline CDR1 reads LNHDA; CDR2 reads SQIVND (reference sequence). Written as DNA, the CDR3 is TGTGCCAGTAGCCCGACAGGGGGCAATCAGCCCCAGCATTTT. It translates to CASSPTGGNQPQHF.

The V call is TRBV6-5, the J call TRBJ2-1, with D perhaps TRBD2 (6 bases). The V end lost 2 bases, the J end lost 5 bases, and 10 bases lay between the germline ends. The CDR3 has 14 residues. CDR1 is MNHEY, CDR2 SVGAGI, per germline. The CDR3 DNA is TGTGCCAGCAGTTACACGGGACTTAACAATGAGCAGTTCTTC. Protein: CASSYTGLNNEQFF.

The chain carries TRBV5-4 and TRBJ1-5; TRBD1 agrees at 9 bases. The germline V gene has CDR1 SGHNT and CDR2 YYREEE (reference sequence). This CDR3 contains 18 residues. J was trimmed by 1 base and V by 1 base; bases with no gene match: 9. CDR3 DNA sequence: TGTGCCAGCAGCTTGACCGGGACAGGGTCATTGAGCAATCAGCCCCAGCATTTT. Translation: CASSLTGTGSLSNQPQHF. The complete variable domain, with remaining parts taken from reference TRBV5-4 and TRBJ1-5, reads ETGVTQSPTHLIKTRGQQVTLRCSSQSGHNTVSWYQQALGQGPQFIFQYYREEENGRGNFPPRFSGLQFPNYSSELNVNALELDDSALYLCASSLTGTGSLSNQPQHFGDGTRLSIL.

The V call is TRBV24-1, the J call TRBJ2-1; TRBD1 matches at 9 bases. The length of the CDR3 is 16 residues. Germline values: CDR1 KGHDR, CDR2 SFDVKD. V lost 2 bases and J lost 3; bases outside the gene matches: 4. The CDR3 is CATSDSTGGIYNEQFF. CDR3 sequence (DNA): TGTGCCACCAGTGATTCGACAGGGGGTATCTACAATGAGCAGTTCTTC.

The chain has TRBV6-4 and TRBJ1-2; D possibly corresponds to TRBD1 (6 bases). The CDR3 is made up of 15 amino acids. With 6 bases removed from V and 1 base from J, the gap between germline ends came to 15 bases. CDR1 and CDR2 from the germline V gene are MRHNA and SNTAGT. The CDR3 DNA sequence: TGTGCCAGCAGATCGACAGGAGTACTTAACTATGGCTACACCTTC. Residues: CASRSTGVLNYGYTF.

J is TRBJ2-5 and V is TRBV28; 7 bases are a match to TRBD1. J was trimmed by 3 bases and V by 3 bases; bases with no gene match: 4. This CDR3 region has 14 residues. In germline, CDR1 is MDHEN, CDR2 SYDVKM. For the CDR3, the DNA is TGTGCCAGCAGTTTGGGACAGCTAAAAGAGACCCAGTACTTC. It is translated as CASSLGQLKETQYF.

CDR3 nucleotide sequence: TGTGCCAGCAGCTTAACGGTTGGGGGAGGGGGAGATACGCAGTATTTT. Translated: CASSLTVGGGGDTQYF. The V gene is TRBV7-3, the J gene TRBJ2-3; D may be TRBD2 (7 bases). V lost 0 bases to trimming and J lost 5 bases, with 15 bases between them. The CDR3 is made up of 16 amino acids. CDR1 and CDR2 from the germline V gene are SGHTA and FQGTGA.

This clone has only one observation. The chain carries TRBV5-4 and TRBJ2-3; the match to TRBD2 covers 10 bases. The germline gives CDR1 SGHNT, CDR2 YYREEE (reference sequence). The CDR3 extends over 14 amino acids. The V and J ends lost 0 bases and 8 bases, in that order; junction bases with no gene match: 3. The CDR3 DNA is TGTGCCAGCAGCTTGGAAGCGGGAGGGCCTACGCAGTATTTT. Its protein product is CASSLEAGGPTQYF.

The chain recombines TRBV7-9 with TRBJ2-1; a weak D match, TRBD2 (5 bases). Germline V CDR1 and CDR2: SEHNR, FQNEAQ (reference sequence). The CDR3 contains 13 residues. V was clipped by 3 bases and J by 9 bases, with 12 bases between them. The CDR3 protein is CASSFGGRGEQFF. Written as DNA, the CDR3 is TGTGCCAGCAGCTTCGGAGGAAGAGGTGAGCAGTTCTTC. Supplemented by reference TRBV7-9 and TRBJ2-1, the full variable domain reads DTGVSQNPRHKITKRGQNVTFRCDPISEHNRLYWYRQTLGQGPEFLTYFQNEAQLEKSRLLSDRFSAERPKGSFSTLEIQRTEQGDSAMYLCASSFGGRGEQFFGPGTRLTVL.

This rearrangement joins TRBV19 to TRBJ2-2; 7 nucleotides match TRBD1. J gave up 0 bases and V 5 bases, and 3 bases lay outside the gene matches. The germline gives CDR1 LNHDA, CDR2 SQIVND (reference sequence). The CDR3 contains 15 residues. CDR3 region: CASSDRAANTGELFF. The CDR3 DNA is TGTGCCAGTAGTGACAGGGCTGCGAACACCGGGGAGCTGTTTTTT.

This clone appeared a few times. V gene TRBV27 combines with J gene TRBJ2-7; 9 bases align to TRBD2. Germline lookup yields CDR1 MNHEY and CDR2 SMNVEV (reference sequence). This CDR3 contains 14 residues. After removal of 5 bases from V and 0 bases from J, the junction contained 2 bases not matched to a gene. CDR3 DNA sequence: TGTGCCAGCAGTAATAGCGGGAGCTCCTACGAGCAGTACTTC. It yields the protein CASSNSGSSYEQYF.

This clone was counted a single time. The rearrangement joins TRBV28 to TRBJ2-2; D perhaps matches TRBD1 (6 bases). Looked up from germline, CDR1 is MDHEN and CDR2 is SYDVKM. The V end lost 6 bases, the J end lost 1 base, and 15 bases lay between the germline ends. The CDR3 covers 16 residues. In DNA, the CDR3 is TGTGCCAGCAGCCGACAGGCGATCCTGAACACCGGGGAGCTGTTTTTT. This gives the protein CASSRQAILNTGELFF.

For this clone: The same CDR3 can be traced to other DNA sequences in this sample. The V gene is TRBV25-1, the J gene TRBJ2-7, with a weak D call TRBD2 (5 bases). The germline V gene has CDR1 MGHDK and CDR2 SYGVNS. The CDR3 covers 14 residues. The V and J ends lost 1 base and 2 bases respectively, with 9 bases between them. Here the CDR3 reads CASSEFDGTYEQYF. The DNA of the CDR3 is TGTGCCAGCAGTGAATTTGACGGGACCTACGAGCAGTACTTC.

This rearrangement joins TRBV28 to TRBJ1-2; D is possibly TRBD1 (6 bases). V lost 7 bases to trimming and J lost 2 bases, with 17 bases between them. Germline values: CDR1 MDHEN, CDR2 SYDVKM. The CDR3 consists of 15 residues. The CDR3 DNA reads TGTGCCAGCACCCCTCCAGGGGCCCCAAACTATGGCTACACCTTC. Encoded protein: CASTPPGAPNYGYTF.

The J gene is TRBJ2-1, the V gene TRBV29-1; 7 positions match TRBD2. This CDR3 spans 13 amino acids. Trimming at V came to 3 bases and at J to 4 bases, leaving 3 bases not matched to a gene. Germline CDR1 and CDR2: SQVTM and ANQGSEA. The chain's CDR3 is CSVDGRPYNEQFF. The CDR3 coding sequence is TGCAGCGTTGACGGGAGGCCTTACAATGAGCAGTTCTTC.